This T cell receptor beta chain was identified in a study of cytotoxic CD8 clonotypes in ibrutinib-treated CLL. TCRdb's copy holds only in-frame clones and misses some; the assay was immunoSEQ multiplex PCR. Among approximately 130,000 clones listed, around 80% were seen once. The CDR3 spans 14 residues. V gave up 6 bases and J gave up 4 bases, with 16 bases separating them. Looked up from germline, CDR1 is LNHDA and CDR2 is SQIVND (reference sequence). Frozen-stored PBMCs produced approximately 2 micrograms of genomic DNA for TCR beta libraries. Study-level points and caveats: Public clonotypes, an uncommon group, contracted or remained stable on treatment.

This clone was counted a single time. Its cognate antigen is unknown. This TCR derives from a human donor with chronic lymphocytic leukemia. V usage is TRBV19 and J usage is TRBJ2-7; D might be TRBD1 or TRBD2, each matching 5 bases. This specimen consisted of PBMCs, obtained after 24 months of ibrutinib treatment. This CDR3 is CASRVEGPTYEQYF. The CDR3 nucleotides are TGTGCCAGTAGAGTTGAGGGGCCAACATACGAGCAGTACTTC.